This is a list of T cell receptor beta chains from one sample in a study of shared clonotypes between healthy human individuals. Sequencing used immunoSEQ multiplex PCR; TCRdb keeps in-frame clones, though not all of them. Of hundreds of thousands of clones listed, roughly 77% were seen once; the top ten hold roughly 13%. Sequenced sample: PBMCs. The receptor source for this set is a woman aged 40 to 50 in good health. Some clones in this sample may be carry-over from other donors' samples. Each CDR3 is given with its conserved first and last residue. D genes are given only for firm matches. Some rows have no size entry. The others give once, few or many, or a class for an expanded clone.

V,J,length,D,size,DNA,CDR3
TRBV27,TRBJ2-5,15,.,.,TGTGCCAGCAGCCCTAGGACATTGTACCAAGAGACCCAGTACTTC,CASSPRTLYQETQYF
TRBV28,TRBJ1-1,13,.,many,TGTGCCAGCAGGGCCCAGGGATCCACTGAAGCTTTCTTT,CASRAQGSTEAFF
TRBV30,TRBJ2-7,14,.,.,TGTGCCTGGGCGTCCGGGACCCCCTCCTACGAGCAGTACTTC,CAWASGTPSYEQYF
TRBV28,TRBJ1-5,15,.,.,TGTGCCAGCAGTTCATTCCGGGCCCAGGGGCAGCCCCAGCATTTT,CASSSFRAQGQPQHF
TRBV19,TRBJ1-5,15,TRBD1,few,TGTGCCAGTAGTATGGACAGGGATCGCAATCAGCCCCAGCATTTT,CASSMDRDRNQPQHF
TRBV18,TRBJ2-3,18,TRBD2,.,TGTGCCAGCTCACCAAGGACTAGCGGGAGTGACAACACAGATACGCAGTATTTT,CASSPRTSGSDNTDTQYF
TRBV6-1,TRBJ2-7,14,.,.,TGTGCCTCTTCTGAGGGTGCGCGCTCCTACGAGCAGTACTTC,CASSEGARSYEQYF
TRBV7-9,TRBJ2-5,15,.,.,TGTGCCAGCAGCTCATTGGGACGGGAACAAGAGACCCAGTACTTC,CASSSLGREQETQYF
TRBV28,TRBJ1-5,15,TRBD1,.,TGTGCCAGCACCCTCCTGGGACAGGGTGATCAGCCCCAGCATTTT,CASTLLGQGDQPQHF
TRBV2,TRBJ2-2,16,TRBD2,.,TGTGCCAGCAAGGGGACTAGCGGGCAAGCAACCGGGGAGCTGTTTTTT,CASKGTSGQATGELFF
TRBV6-6,TRBJ1-2,16,.,once,TGTGCCAGCAGTTACTCGACAGATTATAGCGGCTATGGCTACACCTTC,CASSYSTDYSGYGYTF
TRBV30,TRBJ2-5,13,.,few,TGTGCCTGGAGTGTAAAGGGGACGGAGACCCAGTACTTC,CAWSVKGTETQYF
TRBV5-1,TRBJ1-4,12,.,.,TGCGCCAGCAGAACGATGGGGGAAAAACTGTTTTTT,CASRTMGEKLFF
TRBV7-2,TRBJ2-1,12,.,.,TGTGCCAGCAGCCCCCGCCGCAATGAGCAGTTCTTC,CASSPRRNEQFF
TRBV6-5,TRBJ1-1,16,.,.,TGTGCCAGCAGTTACTCAGGGGGAGTCATGAACACTGAAGCTTTCTTT,CASSYSGGVMNTEAFF
TRBV2,TRBJ2-2,16,TRBD2,.,TGTGCCAGCATTCTCTCAGCGGGAGCCAAAACCGGGGAGCTGTTTTTT,CASILSAGAKTGELFF
TRBV28,TRBJ1-5,16,.,few,TGTGCCAGCAGCCCAACGCACGGGGGGAGACCTTCATCCCAGCATTTT,CASSPTHGGRPSSQHF
TRBV28,TRBJ2-2,16,.,.,TGTGCCAGCAGTTTCTTCGGGGGTTCGAACACCGGGGAGCTGTTTTTT,CASSFFGGSNTGELFF
TRBV7-2,TRBJ2-7,12,.,.,TGTGCCAGCAGCTACAATAGGGACGAGCAGTACTTC,CASSYNRDEQYF
TRBV19,TRBJ1-5,16,TRBD1,.,TGTGCCAGTAGTATATCCCCGGACAGGGCCCAGGGGCCCCAGCATTTT,CASSISPDRAQGPQHF
TRBV2,TRBJ2-1,15,TRBD1,.,TGTGCCAGCAGCACAGACAGGGGCTCCTACAATGAGCAGTTCTTC,CASSTDRGSYNEQFF
TRBV6-5,TRBJ2-7,11,.,.,TGTGCCAGCAGGAAGGGCGACGAGCAGTACTTC,CASRKGDEQYF
TRBV7-9,TRBJ1-2,14,.,.,TGTGCCAGCAGCTCCGGGAGGGCAGACTATGGCTACACCTTC,CASSSGRADYGYTF
TRBV10-2,TRBJ2-5,15,.,once,TGCGCCAGCAGTGGAGCTGGAAACTCCGGGGAGACCCAGTACTTC,CASSGAGNSGETQYF
TRBV10-3,TRBJ2-2,16,.,few,TGTGCCATCAGTGATATGGAGGCTAGCGTCACCGGGGAGCTGTTTTTT,CAISDMEASVTGELFF
TRBV28,TRBJ2-4,18,.,.,TGTGCCAGCAGTTTGGCCAGTCTCCGGCCACTAGCCAAAAACATTCAGTACTTC,CASSLASLRPLAKNIQYF
TRBV6-5,TRBJ2-7,14,.,.,TGTGCCAGCAGTAGTCCTAAAGGGGCCTACGAGCAGTACTTC,CASSSPKGAYEQYF
TRBV4-2,TRBJ2-2,17,.,.,TGTGCCAGCAGCCAAGATCGGGCAGACCAGAACACCGGGGAGCTGTTTTTT,CASSQDRADQNTGELFF
TRBV28,TRBJ1-2,11,.,.,TGTGCCAGCAGTGCTGACTATGGCTACACCTTC,CASSADYGYTF
TRBV7-6,TRBJ2-3,18,.,.,TGTGCCAGCAGCTCGAGGATTGGACACCCGATAATCACAGATACGCAGTATTTT,CASSSRIGHPIITDTQYF